This T cell receptor (beta chain) was sequenced for a study of type 1 regulatory T cells. Overall study: This in vitro CD4 product, T-allo10, is enriched for Tr1 cells and alloantigen-specific.

TCRdb itself ran the reads through MiXCR, one entry per CDR3 protein. The data contain around 2,400 distinct CDR3 sequences, around 6.3% of them seen just once; the ten biggest clones take up roughly 2.4%. By its share, this clonotype is medium-sized. The CDR3 loop spans 15 amino acids. The germline CDR1 and CDR2 sequences are SGDLS and YYNGEE. V dropped 4 bases and J dropped 1 base, with 14 bases sitting between them. The specimen was CD4+ T cells, either the whole sample or a sorted fraction (not recorded which). This chain joins TRBV9 and TRBJ1-1, with a tentative D call TRBD1 (5 bases). This sequence was found in a human donor in good health. The CDR3 region has the DNA TGTGCCAGCAGCTACGACGGGGGACCGAACACTGAAGCTTTCTTT. Its protein product is CASSYDGGPNTEAFF.